This T cell receptor (beta chain) was profiled in a study of blood T cell repertoires in COVID-19. Study details: PBMCs, B-cell-depleted T cells, or T cells provided the cDNA or gDNA that made up the material.

Authors' methods: Estimates of nucleated cell counts were drawn from the amplification of reference gene primers. The table came from immunoSEQ multiplex PCR; TCRdb's copy has only in-frame clones and leaves some out. The D gene and trimming were derived from the DNA, and the V and J assignments and clone size from that table. The sample contains under 350,000 clones, around 86% of which appear only once. J was trimmed by 7 bases and V by 6 bases; bases with no gene match: 7. The CDR3 contains 16 residues. The germline V gene encodes CDR1 KGHSH and CDR2 LQKENI. Participants were aged about 18 to 100 years from 24 US areas. For recovered donors of Cohort 3, there were two negative PCRs, clearance, or symptom resolution. In its sample, this clone was seen once.

The chain joins TRBV18 to TRBJ2-1; 15 bases agree with TRBD2. The receptor was derived from a woman aged 40 to 50 who had recovered from COVID-19. Sequences were obtained from PBMCs or T cells enriched from blood (not recorded which). CDR3 nucleotides: TGTGCCAGCTCCCCCGGACTAGCGGGAGGGCGGAATGAGCAGTTCTTC. This translates into CASSPGLAGGRNEQFF.